Sequencing of this TCR beta chain was carried out in a study of monozygotic twins with inflammatory bowel disease. Notes on the study in general: The study found lower TCRbeta diversity (inverse Simpson) in IBD patients than in healthy co-twins.

The authors made each sample's cDNA in eight separate reactions. Reprocessing the 5' RACE reads, TCRdb reports a single entry for every CDR3 protein and omits DNA. The ten top clones account for 2% to 3%, within a sample of about 160,000 distinct CDR3 sequences. The CDR3 runs to 14 residues. Per the germline V gene, CDR1 is SNHLY and CDR2 is FYNNEI. With regard to this clonotype: Its antigen is unidentified.

The source is a human donor with ulcerative colitis or Crohn's disease, or a healthy co-twin of an affected twin (not recorded which). Sequenced sample: blood. The rearrangement joins TRBV2 to TRBJ2-1; lacking DNA, the TRBD1 call made by TCRdb goes unchecked. The CDR3 loop reads CASSEALTGGKQFF.